Listed below are T cell receptor beta chains from one sample, sequenced in a study of glioma-infiltrating T cells. TCRdb re-derived calls from the multiplex PCR reads in MiXCR, one entry per CDR3 protein. The sample gives under 200,000 distinct CDR3 sequences, about 40% of which show up once; around 5.2% is in the top ten. Sequencing input: glioma tissue, nonneoplastic brain tissue, or PBMCs (not recorded which). The receptors derive from a human donor with low-grade glioma or glioblastoma, undergoing nonglioma brain surgery, or in good health (not recorded which). The CDR3 runs from the conserved cysteine through the conserved F or W. The D gene is left open where the match is weak. Expanded clones are given a class, and other clones once, few, many or no size at all.

TRBD2	TRBV29-1	.	TRBJ2-1	CGVLREVAQFF	TGCGGCGTTCTGCGGGAGGTGGCTCAGTTCTTC
.	TRBV19	.	TRBJ1-3	CASSIPVAGNTIYF	TGTGCCAGTAGTATCCCCGTGGCTGGAAACACCATATATTTT
.	TRBV2	.	TRBJ2-3	CASSGRTETSTDTQYF	TGTGCCAGCAGTGGTCGTACGGAAACTAGCACAGATACGCAGTATTTT
TRBD1	TRBV5-4	.	TRBJ1-4	CASTLRGTNEKLFF	TGTGCCAGCACCCTCAGGGGGACTAATGAAAAACTGTTTTTT
TRBD1	TRBV6-2/TRBV6-3	.	TRBJ2-2	CANRDRGRFTGELFF	TGTGCCAACAGAGACAGGGGGCGGTTCACCGGTGAGCTGTTTTTT
.	TRBV15	many	TRBJ2-7	CATSRDRPELYEQYF	TGTGCCACCAGCAGAGATCGGCCAGAGCTCTACGAGCAGTACTTC
.	TRBV5-1	.	TRBJ2-3	CASSEGHSTDTQYF	TGCGCCAGCAGCGAGGGACACAGCACAGATACGCAGTATTTT
.	TRBV7-2	once	TRBJ2-5	CVSSLSLDRTQETQYF	TGTGTCAGCAGCTTATCTTTAGACAGGACCCAAGAGACCCAGTACTTC
TRBD1	TRBV28	many	TRBJ1-2	CASSSSGTGSNGYTF	TGTGCCAGCAGTTCCTCCGGGACAGGCAGCAATGGCTACACCTTC
.	TRBV12-3/TRBV12-4	.	TRBJ2-7	CASSLLVREQYF	TGTGCCAGCAGTTTACTTGTTAGGGAGCAGTACTTC
TRBD2	TRBV6-1	many	TRBJ2-7	CASSRTRGEQYF	TGTGCCAGCAGCCGGACTAGGGGCGAGCAGTACTTC
.	TRBV3-1	.	TRBJ1-1	CASSRKMKTEAFF	TGTGCCAGCAGCCGTAAGATGAAGACTGAAGCTTTCTTT
.	TRBV6-1	many	TRBJ1-1	CASTNLVGTEAFF	TGTGCCAGCACTAATTTGGTAGGGACTGAAGCTTTCTTT
.	TRBV7-9	.	TRBJ2-7	CASSHPRRAIYEQYF	TGTGCCAGCAGCCATCCCCGACGGGCTATCTACGAGCAGTACTTC
TRBD1	TRBV28	.	TRBJ1-5	CASSFGQVEHPQHF	TGTGCCAGCAGTTTTGGACAGGTCGAGCACCCCCAGCATTTT
.	TRBV5-1	few	TRBJ2-1	CASSLPGEDNEQFF	TGCGCCAGCAGCTTACCCGGAGAAGACAATGAGCAGTTCTTC
.	TRBV20-1	many	TRBJ2-7	CSASRMPSSYEQYF	TGCAGTGCTTCCCGTATGCCGAGCTCCTACGAGCAGTACTTC